This T cell receptor beta chain was retrieved from a study of human T cells and chemical hapten exposure. Study-wide background: Investigators sensitized roughly 2 cm by roughly 2 cm of upper inner arm skin with 2% DPC.

As for this clonotype: Its antigen remains unknown.

The CDR3 consists of 17 residues. CDR1 is LGHDT and CDR2 is YNNKEL in the germline V gene (reference sequence). V shed 1 base and J shed 2 bases, with 18 bases lying between them. The time point: pre-sensitization, week 0. The treatment here: therapeutic diphenylcyclopropenone sensitization with weekly scalp DPC. General observations from the study: DPC sensitization left the count of TCRs above 1 in 1000 unchanged.

In the library, unique molecular identifiers were attached to individual cDNA molecules. Source study methods: From about 22,000 to 700,000 TCRs were found per sample, with a median of approximately 96,000. TCRdb re-called the RACE reads with MiXCR, one entry per CDR3 protein. These V and J calls are TCRdb output, not the study's own analysis. The sample consists of fewer than 200,000 distinct CDR3 sequences, approximately 31% of them appearing once. The material sequenced was whole blood, taken in connection with sensitization to the hapten diphenylcyclopropenone (DPC). The TCR originated in a woman aged 25 to 39 with alopecia areata. Some clones in this sample may be carry-over from other donors' samples. The gene calls are TRBV3-1 and TRBJ2-7, with TRBD2 as a possible D gene (5 bases). CDR3 region: CASSQGHQGSLTYEQYF. The DNA for the CDR3 is TGTGCCAGCAGCCAAGGGCACCAAGGGAGCTTAACCTACGAGCAGTACTTC.